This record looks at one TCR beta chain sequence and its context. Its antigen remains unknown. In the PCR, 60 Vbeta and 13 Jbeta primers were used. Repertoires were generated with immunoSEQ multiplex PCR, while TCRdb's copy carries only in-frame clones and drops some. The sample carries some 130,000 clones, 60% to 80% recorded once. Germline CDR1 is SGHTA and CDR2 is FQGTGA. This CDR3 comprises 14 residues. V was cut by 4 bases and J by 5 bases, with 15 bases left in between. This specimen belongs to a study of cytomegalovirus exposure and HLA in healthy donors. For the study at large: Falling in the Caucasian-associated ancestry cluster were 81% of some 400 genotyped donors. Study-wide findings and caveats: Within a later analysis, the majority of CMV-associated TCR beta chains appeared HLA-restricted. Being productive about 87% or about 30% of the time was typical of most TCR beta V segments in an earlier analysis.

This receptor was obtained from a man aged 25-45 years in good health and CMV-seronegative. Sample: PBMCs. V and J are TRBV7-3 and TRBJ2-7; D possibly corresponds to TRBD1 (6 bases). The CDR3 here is CASSSGSEGDEQYF. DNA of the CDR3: TGTGCCAGCAGCTCCGGGTCCGAGGGGGACGAGCAGTACTTC. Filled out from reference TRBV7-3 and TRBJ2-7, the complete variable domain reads GAGVSQTPSNKVTEKGKYVELRCDPISGHTALYWYRQSLGQGPEFLIYFQGTGAADDSGLPNDRFFAVRPEGSVSTLKIQRTERGDSAVYLCASSSGSEGDEQYFGPGTRLTVT.